A selection of T cell receptor beta chains follows, all from one sample in a study of CD8+ T cells in alopecia areata. Profiled with immunoSEQ multiplex PCR; TCRdb holds only in-frame clones, not every one. This table has nearly 110,000 clones, roughly 84% appearing once. The sequenced sample was CD8+ T cells sorted from blood, obtained at week 24, from a patient treated with tofacitinib. These receptors came from a human donor with alopecia areata. The CDR3 runs from the conserved cysteine through the conserved F or W. Each record gives: D gene, V gene, J gene, clone size, CDR3 protein, CDR3 DNA. A D gene is named only where the DNA matches it firmly. Clone size, where shown, is once, few, many, or a class for clones that have expanded.

D: NA; V: TRBV10-3; J: TRBJ2-5; size: NA; CDR3: CAISDIPGKAKETQYF; DNA: TGTGCCATCAGTGATATCCCCGGGAAAGCAAAAGAGACCCAGTACTTC
D: NA; V: TRBV7-9; J: TRBJ2-7; size: NA; CDR3: CASSSYSGGGLYEQYF; DNA: TGTGCCAGCAGCTCTTACTCAGGAGGAGGGCTGTACGAGCAGTACTTC
D: TRBD2; V: TRBV19; J: TRBJ2-3; size: NA; CDR3: CASALADSTDTQYF; DNA: TGTGCCAGTGCGCTAGCGGATAGCACAGATACGCAGTATTTT
D: TRBD1; V: TRBV2; J: TRBJ2-7; size: NA; CDR3: CASSPGTDYEQYF; DNA: TGTGCCAGCAGCCCCGGGACAGACTACGAGCAGTACTTC
D: NA; V: TRBV29-1; J: TRBJ2-3; size: NA; CDR3: CSGYTDTQYF; DNA: TGCAGCGGTTACACAGATACGCAGTATTTT
D: TRBD2; V: TRBV7-3; J: TRBJ2-7; size: NA; CDR3: CASSSSGGADEQYF; DNA: TGTGCCAGCAGCTCTAGCGGGGGGGCCGACGAGCAGTACTTC
D: TRBD1; V: TRBV5-1; J: TRBJ2-7; size: few; CDR3: CASSLGQGAYEQYF; DNA: TGCGCCAGCAGCTTGGGGCAGGGGGCCTACGAGCAGTACTTC
D: NA; V: TRBV14; J: TRBJ2-1; size: NA; CDR3: CASSQSDGYNEQFF; DNA: TGTGCCAGCAGCCAGTCGGACGGCTACAATGAGCAGTTCTTC
D: NA; V: TRBV15; J: TRBJ2-7; size: NA; CDR3: CATSRDRSPSYEQYF; DNA: TGTGCCACCAGCAGAGATAGATCTCCCTCCTACGAGCAGTACTTC
D: NA; V: TRBV9; J: TRBJ2-3; size: NA; CDR3: CASGGVPGTDTQYF; DNA: TGTGCCAGCGGGGGCGTGCCTGGAACAGATACGCAGTATTTT
D: NA; V: TRBV7-9; J: TRBJ1-2; size: NA; CDR3: CASSPPPEGTF; DNA: TGTGCCAGCAGCCCTCCCCCGGAGGGCACCTTC
D: NA; V: TRBV23-1; J: TRBJ2-4; size: few; CDR3: CASSQSERGNIQYF; DNA: TGCGCCAGCAGTCAATCCGAAAGGGGAAACATTCAGTACTTC
D: NA; V: TRBV6-5; J: TRBJ2-7; size: NA; CDR3: CASSYSGTASYEQYF; DNA: TGTGCCAGCAGTTACTCGGGCACAGCATCCTACGAGCAGTACTTC
D: NA; V: TRBV7-9; J: TRBJ2-7; size: NA; CDR3: CASSQGRLNEQYF; DNA: TGTGCCAGCAGCCAGGGCAGGTTAAACGAGCAGTACTTC
D: NA; V: TRBV27; J: TRBJ1-1; size: NA; CDR3: CASSIGGNTEAFF; DNA: TGTGCCAGCAGTATAGGTGGGAACACTGAAGCTTTCTTT
D: TRBD2; V: TRBV7-2; J: TRBJ2-5; size: few; CDR3: CASSLAGRTSGGETQYF; DNA: TGTGCCAGCAGCTTGGCGGGCCGGACTAGCGGGGGTGAGACCCAGTACTTC
D: NA; V: TRBV6-6; J: TRBJ2-3; size: NA; CDR3: CASSYAASPDTQYF; DNA: TGTGCCAGCAGTTACGCGGCTAGCCCAGATACGCAGTATTTT
D: NA; V: TRBV14; J: TRBJ2-3; size: NA; CDR3: CASSQDWGGDTTDTQYF; DNA: TGTGCCAGCAGCCAAGATTGGGGGGGGGACACCACAGATACGCAGTATTTT
D: TRBD1; V: TRBV18; J: TRBJ1-6; size: many; CDR3: CASSQGQDSYNSPLHF; DNA: TGTGCCAGCTCACAGGGACAGGACTCCTATAATTCACCCCTCCACTTT
D: TRBD1; V: TRBV2; J: TRBJ2-1; size: NA; CDR3: CATVRTGNSYNEQFF; DNA: TGTGCCACCGTACGGACAGGGAACTCCTACAATGAGCAGTTCTTC
D: TRBD1; V: TRBV6-5; J: TRBJ2-7; size: NA; CDR3: CASSPGTGSYEQYF; DNA: TGTGCCAGCAGTCCCGGGACAGGGTCCTACGAGCAGTACTTC
D: NA; V: TRBV30; J: TRBJ1-1; size: NA; CDR3: CAWGRTTNTEAFF; DNA: TGTGCCTGGGGGAGGACAACGAACACTGAAGCTTTCTTT
D: TRBD2; V: TRBV7-2; J: TRBJ2-3; size: NA; CDR3: CASSFLAGGPDTQYF; DNA: TGTGCCAGCAGCTTCTTAGCGGGGGGGCCCGATACGCAGTATTTT
D: TRBD2; V: TRBV9; J: TRBJ2-1; size: NA; CDR3: CASSEAGGLYNEQFF; DNA: TGTGCCAGCAGCGAAGCGGGGGGGCTTTATAATGAGCAGTTCTTC
D: TRBD1; V: TRBV7-2; J: TRBJ2-5; size: NA; CDR3: CASSPGQGLETQYF; DNA: TGTGCCAGCAGCCCGGGACAGGGGCTAGAGACCCAGTACTTC
D: NA; V: TRBV9; J: TRBJ1-1; size: NA; CDR3: CASSRGSEVFF; DNA: TGTGCCAGCAGCCGAGGTTCCGAGGTTTTCTTT
D: NA; V: TRBV27; J: TRBJ1-6; size: NA; CDR3: CASSLSPGIGSPLHF; DNA: TGTGCCAGCAGTTTATCCCCCGGGATTGGATCACCCCTCCACTTT
D: NA; V: TRBV19; J: TRBJ2-7; size: NA; CDR3: CASSDSSYEQYF; DNA: TGTGCCAGTAGTGACAGTTCCTACGAGCAGTACTTC
D: NA; V: TRBV23-1; J: TRBJ2-2; size: few; CDR3: CASSQLAGPRPNTGELFF; DNA: TGCGCCAGCAGTCAATTAGCAGGGCCTCGGCCGAACACCGGGGAGCTGTTTTTT
D: NA; V: TRBV19; J: TRBJ2-3; size: NA; CDR3: CASSIETGLSTDTQYF; DNA: TGTGCCAGTAGTATAGAGACAGGACTTTCGACAGATACGCAGTATTTT
D: NA; V: TRBV7-9; J: TRBJ2-2; size: NA; CDR3: CASSLALEVTGELFF; DNA: TGTGCCAGCAGCTTAGCGCTAGAGGTCACCGGGGAGCTGTTTTTT
D: NA; V: TRBV13; J: TRBJ1-6; size: few; CDR3: CASSGSVRPLHF; DNA: TGTGCCAGCAGCGGCAGCGTAAGACCCCTCCACTTT
D: NA; V: TRBV2; J: TRBJ1-1; size: NA; CDR3: CASISGGTEAFF; DNA: TGTGCCAGCATTTCTGGGGGGACTGAAGCTTTCTTT
D: TRBD1; V: TRBV7-6; J: TRBJ1-6; size: once; CDR3: CASSIGQGLHSPLHF; DNA: TGTGCCAGCAGCATCGGACAGGGACTCCATTCACCCCTCCACTTT
D: NA; V: TRBV23-1; J: TRBJ2-7; size: NA; CDR3: CASVAGGREWYEQYF; DNA: TGCGCCAGCGTTGCAGGGGGGAGGGAATGGTACGAGCAGTACTTC
D: NA; V: TRBV11-2; J: TRBJ1-1; size: NA; CDR3: CASSLAPQGGTEAFF; DNA: TGTGCCAGCAGCTTAGCTCCCCAGGGCGGCACTGAAGCTTTCTTT
D: TRBD1; V: TRBV29-1; J: TRBJ2-1; size: NA; CDR3: CSVRQGMSNEQFF; DNA: TGCAGCGTTAGACAGGGAATGAGCAATGAGCAGTTCTTC
D: NA; V: TRBV29-1; J: TRBJ2-7; size: NA; CDR3: CSVEGPSGNEQYF; DNA: TGCAGCGTTGAGGGACCGTCAGGAAACGAGCAGTACTTC
D: NA; V: TRBV5-6; J: TRBJ2-5; size: NA; CDR3: CASSLGLEKETQYF; DNA: TGTGCCAGCAGCTTGGGACTGGAGAAAGAGACCCAGTACTTC
D: NA; V: TRBV5-4; J: TRBJ1-6; size: once; CDR3: CASSFLQGGSPLHF; DNA: TGTGCCAGCAGCTTTCTGCAGGGTGGTTCACCCCTCCACTTT
D: NA; V: TRBV4-2; J: TRBJ2-7; size: NA; CDR3: CASSTPVGGDEQYF; DNA: TGTGCCAGCAGCACACCGGTCGGCGGGGACGAGCAGTACTTC
D: NA; V: TRBV5-1; J: TRBJ2-3; size: NA; CDR3: CASSLGPHEQRVSTDTQYF; DNA: TGCGCCAGCAGCTTGGGTCCCCATGAGCAGCGGGTAAGCACAGATACGCAGTATTTT
D: TRBD1; V: TRBV10-2; J: TRBJ2-1; size: NA; CDR3: CASGQVYNEQFF; DNA: TGCGCCAGCGGACAGGTTTACAATGAGCAGTTCTTC
D: NA; V: TRBV10-3; J: TRBJ2-7; size: NA; CDR3: CAISVGGTYEQYF; DNA: TGTGCCATCAGTGTGGGGGGCACCTACGAGCAGTACTTC
D: NA; V: TRBV4-2; J: TRBJ2-2; size: NA; CDR3: CASSPQDPGELFF; DNA: TGTGCCAGCAGCCCCCAGGACCCCGGGGAGCTGTTTTTT
D: TRBD1; V: TRBV9; J: TRBJ2-7; size: once; CDR3: CASSLSNRDREQYF; DNA: TGTGCCAGCAGCCTAAGTAACCGGGACAGGGAGCAGTACTTC
D: TRBD1; V: TRBV7-9; J: TRBJ1-4; size: many; CDR3: CASSLSGQGATNEKLFF; DNA: TGTGCCAGCAGCTTATCTGGACAGGGCGCAACTAATGAAAAACTGTTTTTT
D: NA; V: TRBV27; J: TRBJ2-3; size: once; CDR3: CASSQLTTGITDTQYF; DNA: TGTGCCAGCAGTCAACTAACGACTGGTATCACAGATACGCAGTATTTT